One TCR beta chain is described in this entry. Its cognate antigen is unknown. Sorted populations were all over 95% pure. The study reverse transcribed the entire isolated RNA, so it sequenced expressed TCRB transcripts. Millions of reads was the average for naive, central memory and regulatory T cell samples. Method: immunoSEQ multiplex PCR; TCRdb's copy keeps in-frame clones and lacks some. This sample yields hundreds of thousands of clones, of which roughly an eighth are seen a single time; 0.026% belongs to the top ten. The data were obtained in a study of beta chain features in type 1 diabetes. Whole-study results and caveats: Compared with healthy donors, patients appeared to share more similar naive, central memory and regulatory TCRB repertoires.

The clonotype was recovered from a middle-aged woman in good health. The sample comprised naive CD4+ T cells from blood.

CDR3 DNA sequence: TGTGCCAGTAGTTTAAACTCAGGGGGCCCAGGATCACCCCTCCACTTT. It is translated as CASSLNSGGPGSPLHF. This rearrangement joins TRBV19 to TRBJ1-6, with 8 bases identical to TRBD1. The V gene end was trimmed by 5 bases and the J gene end by 10 bases; junction bases not matched to a gene: 13. Germline V gene lookup returns CDR1 LNHDA and CDR2 SQIVND (reference sequence). CDR3 size: 16 residues.